These 4 T cell receptor beta chains were sequenced from one sample in a study of shared clonotypes between healthy human individuals. Terminally differentiated effector memory CD45RA+ cells were left out of the naive CD8 fraction, which was CD45RO-negative and positively selected for CCR7. Produced via immunoSEQ multiplex PCR; TCRdb's table is partial and in-frame only. The data hold approximately 600,000 clones, with about 95% observed a single time. The sample comprised naive CD8+ T cells sorted from blood. These receptor sequences come from a young woman in good health.

This chain connects TRBV10-1 to TRBJ2-7; D call uncertain. Germline V lookup: CDR1 WNHNN, CDR2 SYGVQD (reference sequence). Trimming took off 0 bases at V and 2 bases at J, with 8 bases between the two ends. The CDR3 is made up of 14 amino acids. CDR3 sequence reads: CASSESGIPYEQYF. CDR3 DNA: TGCGCCAGCAGTGAGTCAGGGATCCCCTACGAGCAGTACTTC.

The rearrangement uses TRBV30 and TRBJ2-7, with TRBD1 matching over 8 bases. CDR3 length: 13 residues. V lost 2 bases, J lost 5 bases, and 5 bases stayed unmatched. CDR1 and CDR2 from the germline V gene are GTSNPN and SVGIG (reference sequence). In nucleotides, the CDR3 is TGTGCCTGGAGTCGGCAGGGGGCTGACGAGCAGTACTTC. Protein: CAWSRQGADEQYF.

This clone was seen a single time. V is TRBV2 and J is TRBJ2-6; no firm D call. CDR3 length equals 15 residues. CDR1 and CDR2 (germline): SNHLY, FYNNEI. The V gene lost 4 bases and the J gene lost 0 bases, with 7 bases spanning the gap. CDR3 amino acids: CASSGLVSGANVLTF. The CDR3 DNA is TGTGCCAGCAGTGGCTTGGTCTCTGGGGCCAACGTCCTGACTTTC.

This sequence joins TRBV11-1 and TRBJ1-5; D remains unclear. Looked up from germline, CDR1 is SGHAT and CDR2 is FQDESV (reference sequence). V lost 1 base and J 4 bases, leaving 8 bases between the germline ends. The CDR3 has 14 amino acids. The CDR3 nucleotides are TGTGCCAGCAGCTTAGGGACTTATAATCAGCCCCAGCATTTT. This translates into CASSLGTYNQPQHF. Based on the CDR3 plus reference TRBV11-1 and TRBJ1-5, the full variable domain is EAEVAQSPRYKITEKSQAVAFWCDPISGHATLYWYRQILGQGPELLVQFQDESVVDDSQLPKDRFSAERLKGVDSTLKIQPAELGDSAMYLCASSLGTYNQPQHFGDGTRLSIL.